These 5 T cell receptor beta chains originate from one sample sequenced in a study of Tregs in tolerant kidney transplant recipients. TCRdb's copy holds only in-frame clones and misses some; the assay was immunoSEQ multiplex PCR. This sample yields under 95,000 clones, of which roughly 90% are seen a single time; about 0.3% belongs to the top ten. Sequencing used Tregs from blood, obtained before the transplant. Every receptor here comes from a human donor who received a combined kidney and bone marrow transplant.

As for this clone: Its ends do not fully match the called genes, so a read error is possible. This chain uses TRBV5-6 with TRBJ2-2; 11 nucleotides match TRBD1. This CDR3 comprises 16 residues. Germline-derived CDR1 and CDR2 are SGHDT and YYEEEE. CDR3 bases: TGTGCCAGCAGCCTTGGACAGGGGGCGCGGACCGGGGAGCTGCTTTTT. It codes for CASSLGQGARTGELLF.

This rearrangement joins TRBV5-1 to TRBJ1-2; perhaps TRBD1 as D (5 bases). V shed 0 bases and J shed 3 bases, with 15 bases lying between them. CDR1 and CDR2 (germline): SGHRS, YFSETQ. The CDR3 covers 16 residues. CDR3 in DNA: TGCGCCAGCAGCTTGGGAAGGACATTATCGTACTATGGCTACACCTTC. It specifies CASSLGRTLSYYGYTF. The full variable domain, rest sourced from reference TRBV5-1 and TRBJ1-2, is KAGVTQTPRYLIKTRGQQVTLSCSPISGHRSVSWYQQTPGQGLQFLFEYFSETQRNKGNFPGRFSGRQFSNSRSEMNVSTLELGDSALYLCASSLGRTLSYYGYTFGSGTRLTVV.

The chain recombines TRBV9 with TRBJ2-5; no clear D. Germline V gives CDR1 SGDLS, CDR2 YYNGEE. V lost 0 bases, J lost 5 bases, and 8 bases lay in between. The CDR3 has 13 amino acids. CDR3 residues: CASSVALWETQYF. The CDR3, as DNA: TGTGCCAGCAGCGTAGCTTTATGGGAGACCCAGTACTTC.

The V and J genes are TRBV5-6 and TRBJ2-3; possibly TRBD2 for D (5 bases). The CDR3 covers 15 residues. Germline CDR1 reads SGHDT; CDR2 reads YYEEEE. Trimming took off 0 bases at V and 1 base at J, with 9 bases between the two ends. The CDR3 DNA sequence: TGTGCCAGCAGCTTGGGGGCGCGGGGCACAGATACGCAGTATTTT. Translation: CASSLGARGTDTQYF. Full variable domain (rest looked up from reference TRBV5-6 and TRBJ2-3): DAGVTQSPTHLIKTRGQQVTLRCSPKSGHDTVSWYQQALGQGPQFIFQYYEEEERQRGNFPDRFSGHQFPNYSSELNVNALLLGDSALYLCASSLGARGTDTQYFGPGTRLTVL.

The chain has TRBV30 and TRBJ1-3, with 8 bases identical to TRBD1. Germline CDR1 reads GTSNPN; CDR2 reads SVGIG (reference sequence). The trim removed 0 bases at V and 2 bases at J, leaving 18 bases unmatched. The CDR3 has 20 amino acids. CDR3 in DNA: TGTGCCTGGAGTGTACGGTGGACAGGGACTAGAAGGGTACCTGGAAACACCATATATTTT. Its protein is CAWSVRWTGTRRVPGNTIYF.